One sample yielded the 22 T cell receptor beta chains listed below, sequenced in a study of T cell responses to AZD1222 COVID-19 vaccine. Sequenced by immunoSEQ multiplex PCR; TCRdb stores in-frame clones only, minus some. The table includes approximately 150,000 clones, roughly 90% detected once. This sample comprised peripheral blood, obtained 28 days after the second dose of the MenACWY control vaccine. The receptors come from an adult who received the MenACWY meningococcal vaccine as a control.

The chain combines TRBV7-2 with TRBJ2-1; 10 nucleotides match TRBD2. The CDR3 extends over 15 amino acids. Germline loops: CDR1 SGHTA, CDR2 FQGNSA. The V and J ends lost 4 bases and 7 bases, in that order; junction bases with no gene match: 7. In DNA, the CDR3 is TGTGCCAGCAGCTGGAGCGGGGGGGCCGGGAATGAGCAGTTCTTC. It codes for CASSWSGGAGNEQFF.

This chain connects TRBV5-1 to TRBJ2-1; the D call may be TRBD1 or TRBD2 (5 bases each). The germline V gene encodes CDR1 SGHRS and CDR2 YFSETQ. The CDR3 totals 15 residues. The V and J ends lost 4 bases and 2 bases respectively, with 13 bases between them. The CDR3 region has the DNA TGCGCCAGCAGCCGGGGCGGTAGTACCTACAATGAGCAGTTCTTC. Protein product: CASSRGGSTYNEQFF. Using reference TRBV5-1 and TRBJ2-1 for the parts outside the CDR3, the full variable domain is KAGVTQTPRYLIKTRGQQVTLSCSPISGHRSVSWYQQTPGQGLQFLFEYFSETQRNKGNFPGRFSGRQFSNSRSEMNVSTLELGDSALYLCASSRGGSTYNEQFFGPGTRLTVL.

The chain recombines TRBV6-4 with TRBJ2-2, with D perhaps TRBD2 (5 bases). The CDR3 has 14 amino acids. Germline CDR1 is MRHNA and CDR2 is SNTAGT. Deletions cut 7 bases from V and 0 bases from J, with 9 bases between. The CDR3 bases are TGTGCCAGCAAAAGGACTGCGAACACCGGGGAGCTGTTTTTT. Translation gives CASKRTANTGELFF.

The chain joins TRBV4-2 to TRBJ2-1; 11 positions agree with TRBD2. The CDR3 sequence is 17 residues long. The V gene's germline CDR1 is LGHNA and CDR2 YNFKEQ. V lost 4 bases to trimming and J lost 4 bases; unmatched junction nucleotides: 9. The CDR3 reads CASSRGSGTSGYNEQFF. CDR3 coding DNA: TGTGCCAGCAGCCGGGGATCCGGGACTAGCGGATACAATGAGCAGTTCTTC.

This clone was seen only a few times. The V gene is TRBV9, the J gene TRBJ2-7; D is possibly TRBD2 (5 bases). This CDR3 has 16 residues. The ends were cut back, 0 bases at V and 3 bases at J, with 16 bases in the middle. CDR1 and CDR2 from the germline V gene are SGDLS and YYNGEE. CDR3 nucleotides: TGTGCCAGCAGCGTAGGGGCCGTTACTAGTTACTACGAGCAGTACTTC. Amino acid sequence: CASSVGAVTSYYEQYF.

V and J are TRBV7-2 and TRBJ2-7; D remains ambiguous. Per germline, CDR1 SGHTA and CDR2 FQGNSA. The CDR3 length is 15 residues. The V and J ends lost 3 bases and 5 bases respectively, with 17 bases between them. CDR3 loop: CASSFKGQDHHEQYF. As DNA, the CDR3 is TGTGCCAGCAGCTTTAAGGGTCAAGATCACCACGAGCAGTACTTC. The whole variable domain, remainder taken from reference TRBV7-2 and TRBJ2-7, is GAGVSQSPSNKVTEKGKDVELRCDPISGHTALYWYRQSLGQGLEFLIYFQGNSAPDKSGLPSDRFSAERTGGSVSTLTIQRTQQEDSAVYLCASSFKGQDHHEQYFGPGTRLTVT.

The chain couples TRBV10-3 to TRBJ2-3, with no clear D. CDR1 and CDR2 from the germline V gene are ENHRY and SYGVKD. There are 13 residues in the CDR3. V lost 3 bases, J lost 0 bases, and 4 bases lay in between. CDR3 in amino acids: CAISEASTDTQYF. CDR3 nucleotide sequence: TGTGCCATCAGTGAAGCAAGCACAGATACGCAGTATTTT.

This chain connects TRBV7-2 to TRBJ1-2; D unresolved. V dropped 3 bases and J dropped 8 bases, with 7 bases sitting between them. The CDR3 sequence is 11 residues long. Germline V gives CDR1 SGHTA, CDR2 FQGNSA. The CDR3 DNA follows: TGTGCCAGCAGCTTGGTTAACGGCTACACCTTC. Its translation is CASSLVNGYTF.

This clone was seen a few times. The chain uses TRBV3-1 (or the pseudogene TRBV3-2) and TRBJ1-1; D unresolved. The CDR3 has 13 residues. Looked up from germline, CDR1 is LGHDT and CDR2 is YNNKEL (reference sequence). V dropped 4 bases and J dropped 7 bases, with 13 bases sitting between them. CDR3 bases: TGTGCCAGCAGCCCGCGTAGCGGAGGTGAAGCTTTCTTT. It translates to CASSPRSGGEAFF.

The J gene is TRBJ1-5, the V gene TRBV5-1; a weak D match, TRBD1 (5 bases). Germline CDR1 SGHRS, CDR2 YFSETQ. The CDR3 is 15 residues long. V was shortened by 0 bases and J by 1 base, with 8 bases between the two germline ends. The CDR3 protein is CASSLEGDSNQPQHF. CDR3 bases: TGCGCCAGCAGCTTGGAAGGGGACAGCAATCAGCCCCAGCATTTT. Based on the CDR3 plus reference TRBV5-1 and TRBJ1-5, the full variable domain is KAGVTQTPRYLIKTRGQQVTLSCSPISGHRSVSWYQQTPGQGLQFLFEYFSETQRNKGNFPGRFSGRQFSNSRSEMNVSTLELGDSALYLCASSLEGDSNQPQHFGDGTRLSIL.

The chain uses TRBV10-3 and TRBJ1-5; 9 bases agree with TRBD1. The V gene's germline CDR1 is ENHRY and CDR2 SYGVKD. V was pared by 6 bases and J by 4 bases, with 10 bases of the junction left unmatched. The CDR3 totals 16 residues. The CDR3 DNA follows: TGTGCCATCAGCCCCGGGACAGGGTCAATAAATCAGCCCCAGCATTTT. Translating it yields CAISPGTGSINQPQHF.

This chain joins TRBV7-2 and TRBJ1-2, with 7 bases aligning to TRBD1. V lost 3 bases, J lost 4 bases, and 8 bases stayed unmatched. The CDR3 spans 15 residues. In germline, CDR1 is SGHTA, CDR2 FQGNSA. The CDR3 here is CASSLTGILGYGYTF. In nucleotides, the CDR3 is TGTGCCAGCAGCTTGACAGGGATTTTGGGCTATGGCTACACCTTC.

The rearrangement links TRBV29-1 to TRBJ2-1; the D gene is possibly TRBD1 (8 bases). Trimming stripped 5 bases from V and 9 bases from J, with 17 bases between. CDR1 and CDR2 (germline): SQVTM, ANQGSEA. The CDR3 has 13 amino acids. CDR3 amino acids: CSVSQGGYGEQFF. The DNA for the CDR3 is TGCAGCGTTTCACAGGGGGGGTATGGTGAGCAGTTCTTC.

DNA of the CDR3: TGTGCCAGCAGCTATGACAGTGCCGCCGAAAAACTGTTTTTT. This sequence encodes CASSYDSAAEKLFF. This chain links TRBV5-5 with TRBJ1-4; a weak D match, TRBD1 (5 bases). The CDR3 totals 14 residues. V was clipped by 3 bases and J by 8 bases, with 14 bases between them. Germline CDR1 reads SGHKS; CDR2 reads YYEKEE (reference sequence).

J is TRBJ2-1 and V is TRBV11-3; weak D call: TRBD1 (6 bases). Germline-derived CDR1 and CDR2 are SGHNT and YENEEA. V dropped 1 base and J dropped 9 bases, with 7 bases sitting between them. The CDR3 covers 12 residues. The CDR3 loop is CASSLVGGEQFF. CDR3 nucleotide sequence: TGTGCCAGCAGCTTAGTAGGGGGTGAGCAGTTCTTC.

V usage is TRBV7-3 and J usage is TRBJ2-1, with 10 positions matching TRBD2. V trimming: 5 bases; J trimming: 6 bases; junction bases outside the gene matches: 7. The CDR3 loop spans 15 amino acids. Germline lookup yields CDR1 SGHTA and CDR2 FQGTGA. The CDR3 DNA follows: TGTGCCAGCAGCCCCCAACTAGCGGGACTCAATGAGCAGTTCTTC. Amino acid sequence: CASSPQLAGLNEQFF.

This clone has just a few counts. J is TRBJ1-1 and V is TRBV19; 8 positions agree with TRBD1. The germline V gene encodes CDR1 LNHDA and CDR2 SQIVND (reference sequence). The CDR3 is made up of 16 amino acids. Trimming removed 4 bases from V and 5 bases from J; junction bases left unmatched: 12. The CDR3 sequence: CASSRGAGGAGTEAFF. The CDR3 nucleotides read TGTGCCAGTAGTAGGGGGGCAGGGGGCGCCGGGACTGAAGCTTTCTTT.

The chain uses TRBV18 and TRBJ1-1, with TRBD1 as a possible D gene (6 bases). CDR3 size: 13 residues. Trimming cost V 8 bases and J 2 bases, with 12 bases left between them. Germline V gives CDR1 KGHSH, CDR2 LQKENI. For the CDR3, the DNA is TGTGCCAGCGGCCCAGGGGCAAACACTGAAGCTTTCTTT. Amino acid sequence: CASGPGANTEAFF.

This clone was picked up one time. The rearrangement links TRBV5-1 to TRBJ1-1; TRBD1 might be the D (5 bases). V gave up 0 bases and J gave up 0 bases, with 9 bases separating them. Germline CDR1 and CDR2: SGHRS and YFSETQ. The CDR3 spans 15 residues. The CDR3 is CASSLGGPLNTEAFF. The CDR3 DNA follows: TGCGCCAGCAGCTTGGGGGGCCCTTTGAACACTGAAGCTTTCTTT.

The V and J genes are TRBV9 and TRBJ2-3; 7 bases agree with TRBD2. The V gene's germline CDR1 is SGDLS and CDR2 YYNGEE. Germline trimming cut 3 bases from V and 0 bases from J; bases unmatched to any gene: 10. This CDR3 contains 17 residues. CDR3 in DNA: TGTGCCAGCAGCGGAAGACTGAGCGGGGCTAGCACAGATACGCAGTATTTT. Its translation is CASSGRLSGASTDTQYF.

The chain uses TRBV5-8 and TRBJ2-7; D uncertain. Germline V gene sequence: CDR1 SGHTS, CDR2 YDEGEE. The V gene lost 5 bases and the J gene lost 6 bases, with 6 bases spanning the gap. The CDR3 loop spans 10 amino acids. The CDR3 nucleotides read TGTGCCAGCAGGAGGAGCGAGCAGTACTTC. It translates to CASRRSEQYF. Variable domain in full (rest from reference TRBV5-8 and TRBJ2-7): EAGVTQSPTHLIKTRGQQATLRCSPISGHTSVYWYQQALGLGLQFLLWYDEGEERNRGNFPPRFSGRQFPNYSSELNVNALELEDSALYLCASRRSEQYFGPGTRLTVT.

This clone was detected a few times. This chain uses TRBV5-1 with TRBJ2-7; a weak D match, TRBD1 (5 bases). The germline CDR1 and CDR2 sequences are SGHRS and YFSETQ. Trimming removed 0 bases at V and 2 bases at J, with 18 bases between. CDR3 size: 17 residues. The CDR3 is CASSLAFFRVEAYEQYF. The CDR3 coding sequence is TGCGCCAGCAGCTTGGCTTTTTTCAGGGTTGAGGCCTACGAGCAGTACTTC.